The 25 T cell receptor beta chains listed next were all sequenced from one sample in a study of T cell responses to AZD1222 COVID-19 vaccine. The table came from immunoSEQ multiplex PCR; TCRdb's copy has only in-frame clones and leaves some out. The sample includes around 96,000 clones, roughly 90% seen only once; the top ten take approximately 2.8%. The starting material was peripheral blood, obtained on day 0 of AZD1222 vaccination. Every receptor here comes from an adult in good health.

The chain joins TRBV27 to TRBJ1-5; weak D call: TRBD1 (5 bases). V was pared by 5 bases and J by 1 base, with 9 bases between. CDR3 length: 14 amino acids. Germline V lookup: CDR1 MNHEY, CDR2 SMNVEV (reference sequence). CDR3 sequence: CASSGALSNQPQHF. DNA of the CDR3: TGTGCCAGCAGTGGGGCGTTAAGCAATCAGCCCCAGCATTTT.

This rearrangement joins TRBV28 to TRBJ1-5, with D possibly being TRBD1 (6 bases). Deletions cut 7 bases from V and 2 bases from J, with 15 bases between. In germline, CDR1 is MDHEN, CDR2 SYDVKM. The CDR3 runs 15 residues. The CDR3 DNA sequence: TGTGCCAGCACGAACTCTCAGGGGCGCAATCAGCCCCAGCATTTT. Translation gives CASTNSQGRNQPQHF.

This rearrangement joins TRBV11-3 to TRBJ2-3, with D possibly TRBD2 on 5 matching bases. Germline V lookup: CDR1 SGHNT, CDR2 YENEEA. Trimming removed 5 bases from V and 4 bases from J, with 19 bases in between. The CDR3 is made up of 16 amino acids. CDR3 DNA: TGTGCCAGCAGCCCCGTTACCGGGATAAGAGCAGATACGCAGTATTTT. Translating gives CASSPVTGIRADTQYF.

A few counts support this clone. CDR3 DNA sequence: TGTGCCAGCAAGGTCTGGGCTAATGAAAAACTGTTTTTT. This sequence encodes CASKVWANEKLFF. The genes are TRBV2 and TRBJ1-4; no clear D gene. V gave up 7 bases and J gave up 3 bases, with 9 bases separating them. This CDR3 has 13 residues. Per the germline V gene, CDR1 is SNHLY and CDR2 is FYNNEI. The full variable domain, its missing parts supplied by reference TRBV2 and TRBJ1-4, is EPEVTQTPSHQVTQMGQEVILRCVPISNHLYFYWYRQILGQKVEFLVSFYNNEISEKSEIFDDQFSVERPDGSNFTLKIRSTKLEDSAMYFCASKVWANEKLFFGSGTQLSVL.

J is TRBJ2-1 and V is TRBV5-4; D unclear. The CDR3 covers 16 residues. The germline V and J ends were trimmed by 5 bases and 8 bases, with 23 bases remaining between them. Per the germline V gene, CDR1 is SGHNT and CDR2 is YYREEE (reference sequence). CDR3 sequence: CASSPRAPSSSDEQFF. The CDR3 nucleotides read TGTGCCAGCAGTCCCCGGGCTCCGTCATCATCCGATGAGCAGTTCTTC.

The V call is TRBV6-5, the J call TRBJ1-4; maybe TRBD1 (6 bases). V shed 6 bases and J shed 3 bases, with 11 bases lying between them. Germline V gene lookup returns CDR1 MNHEY and CDR2 SVGAGI. This CDR3 spans 14 amino acids. CDR3 region: CASRPGAANEKLFF. The CDR3 DNA reads as TGTGCCAGCAGGCCAGGGGCTGCTAATGAAAAACTGTTTTTT.

This clone has a handful of counts. J is TRBJ1-1 and V is TRBV3-1 (or the pseudogene TRBV3-2); tentative D call: TRBD1 (6 bases). The germline gives CDR1 LGHDT, CDR2 YNNKEL (reference sequence). V lost 0 bases to trimming and J lost 0 bases, with 17 bases between them. CDR3 size: 18 residues. The CDR3 loop is CASSQDLGAFVMNTEAFF. CDR3 bases: TGTGCCAGCAGCCAAGATTTGGGGGCATTCGTCATGAACACTGAAGCTTTCTTT.

The chain links TRBV19 to TRBJ2-1; TRBD1 agrees at 8 bases. The germline gives CDR1 LNHDA, CDR2 SQIVND (reference sequence). The CDR3 loop spans 15 amino acids. The V segment lost 6 bases and the J segment 6 bases; nucleotides outside the gene matches: 10. The DNA of the CDR3 is TGTGCCAGTAGGACCTCGGACAGGGAACTCAATGAGCAGTTCTTC. Its protein is CASRTSDRELNEQFF.

In DNA form, the CDR3 reads TGTGCCAGCAGTGGGGAGCAGGCCCAGCCCCAGCATTTT. Protein: CASSGEQAQPQHF. This sequence joins TRBV2 and TRBJ1-5; D remains unclear. The germline V gene has CDR1 SNHLY and CDR2 FYNNEI. The V gene lost 4 bases and the J gene lost 7 bases, with 11 bases spanning the gap. The CDR3 length is 13 residues.

The chain couples TRBV5-1 to TRBJ1-2; maybe TRBD1 (6 bases). Per germline, CDR1 SGHRS and CDR2 YFSETQ. V was pared by 4 bases and J by 8 bases, with 18 bases between. The CDR3 is 14 amino acids. The CDR3 reads CASSGQSFMEGYTF. The DNA of the CDR3 is TGCGCCAGCAGCGGACAGTCCTTTATGGAGGGCTACACCTTC.

The chain is built from TRBV13 and TRBJ2-7, with 10 bases matching TRBD1. CDR3 length: 15 residues. The J segment lost 5 bases and the V segment lost 1 base, leaving 5 bases of the junction unmatched. In germline, CDR1 is PRHDT, CDR2 FYEKMQ (reference sequence). CDR3 region: CASSLAWDRGDEQYF. The DNA for the CDR3 is TGTGCCAGCAGCTTAGCCTGGGACAGGGGCGACGAGCAGTACTTC.

The table lists this clone with a count of one. The rearrangement links TRBV10-3 to TRBJ1-2; a possible D gene is TRBD1 (5 bases). CDR1 and CDR2 from the germline V gene are ENHRY and SYGVKD. The length of the CDR3 is 15 residues. Deletions cut 4 bases from V and 6 bases from J, with 18 bases between. The CDR3, as DNA: TGTGCCATCAGTGGCTTGGGAGGAGGGACCGATGGCTACACCTTC. This encodes CAISGLGGGTDGYTF.

The chain recombines TRBV7-8 with TRBJ2-2; TRBD1 or TRBD2 may be the D gene (5 bases each). With 5 bases removed from V and 2 bases from J, the gap between germline ends came to 15 bases. Germline CDR1 SGHVS, CDR2 FQNEAQ. The CDR3 length is 16 residues. The CDR3 protein is CASSPLVRANTGELFF. The CDR3 DNA follows: TGTGCCAGCAGCCCACTAGTCAGGGCCAACACCGGGGAGCTGTTTTTT.

The chain carries TRBV5-8 and TRBJ2-3, with 7 bases matching TRBD2. Trimming cost V 0 bases and J 3 bases; bases outside gene matches: 4. This CDR3 has 15 amino acids. Germline CDR1 and CDR2: SGHTS and YDEGEE. The CDR3 DNA sequence: TGTGCCAGCAGCTTGGGTCTCGGGGGGACAGATACGCAGTATTTT. Translated: CASSLGLGGTDTQYF.

The chain is built from TRBV7-2 and TRBJ1-1; TRBD1 agrees at 9 bases. Germline CDR1 and CDR2: SGHTA and FQGNSA. This CDR3 has 15 residues. Losses at the gene ends were 1 base for V and 8 bases for J; bases not matched to a gene: 8. CDR3 region: CASSLVGTGFPEAFF. The DNA for the CDR3 is TGTGCCAGCAGCTTAGTAGGGACAGGGTTTCCGGAAGCTTTCTTT.

V is TRBV3-1 (or the pseudogene TRBV3-2) and J is TRBJ2-5; D perhaps matches TRBD2 (6 bases). CDR3 size: 16 residues. Trimming cost V 3 bases and J 8 bases, with 22 bases left between them. CDR1 and CDR2 (germline): LGHDT, YNNKEL (reference sequence). CDR3 in DNA: TGTGCCAGCAGCCAGGATCAAGCGGGCCTCGGGGTCACCCAGTACTTC. Translating gives CASSQDQAGLGVTQYF.

A few counts support this clone. The chain links TRBV12-3 or TRBV12-4 to TRBJ1-1; D is possibly TRBD1 (5 bases). This CDR3 is 11 amino acids long. V was pared by 5 bases and J by 7 bases, with 8 bases between. In DNA, the CDR3 is TGTGCCAGCAGTACAAGGGGTGAAGCTTTCTTT. Translating gives CASSTRGEAFF.

The rearrangement uses TRBV5-1 and TRBJ1-6; D remains ambiguous. V dropped 0 bases and J dropped 0 bases, with 10 bases sitting between them. Germline CDR1 SGHRS, CDR2 YFSETQ. This CDR3 spans 17 amino acids. Written as DNA, the CDR3 is TGCGCCAGCAGCTTGGAGCCAGGAAGCTCCTATAATTCACCCCTCCACTTT. Translation: CASSLEPGSSYNSPLHF.

J is TRBJ1-2 and V is TRBV3-1 (or the pseudogene TRBV3-2), with D perhaps matching TRBD1 (5 bases). V lost 4 bases and J lost 8, with 17 bases in between. This CDR3 spans 14 amino acids. Germline assignment: CDR1 LGHDT and CDR2 YNNKEL (reference sequence). The CDR3 reads CASSLQQHQGGYTF. CDR3 bases: TGTGCCAGCAGCCTCCAACAACATCAGGGAGGCTACACCTTC.

The chain employs TRBV19 and TRBJ2-1; 7 positions agree with TRBD1. This CDR3 region has 13 residues. Germline V gene lookup returns CDR1 LNHDA and CDR2 SQIVND (reference sequence). CDR3 sequence (DNA): TGTGCTACGACAGGGCCTTTTTTCGGTGAGCAGTTCTTC. Its protein product is CATTGPFFGEQFF.

V usage is TRBV2 and J usage is TRBJ1-5, with D perhaps matching TRBD1 (5 bases). V lost 5 bases, J lost 6 bases, and 8 bases lay in between. The CDR3 is 12 residues long. Germline assignment: CDR1 SNHLY and CDR2 FYNNEI. The CDR3 is CASSMGPQPQHF. The DNA for the CDR3 is TGTGCCAGCAGTATGGGGCCTCAGCCCCAGCATTTT.

The chain has TRBV2 and TRBJ1-3; TRBD1 might be the D (5 bases). CDR3 length: 16 amino acids. V was cut by 10 bases and J by 0 bases, with 19 bases left in between. CDR1 is SNHLY, CDR2 FYNNEI, per germline. The CDR3 region has the DNA TGTGCCACCTCAGGGCAGTTGGTCCACTCTGGAAACACCATATATTTT. Translation: CATSGQLVHSGNTIYF.

V usage is TRBV5-8 and J usage is TRBJ1-2; D might be TRBD1 (5 bases). The CDR3 consists of 14 residues. CDR1 is SGHTS, CDR2 YDEGEE, per germline. With 6 bases removed from V and 5 bases from J, the gap between germline ends came to 17 bases. The CDR3 loop reads CASTLKGQWYGYTF. CDR3 DNA sequence: TGTGCCAGCACCCTAAAGGGGCAGTGGTATGGCTACACCTTC. The variable domain in full, with the rest retrieved from reference TRBV5-8 and TRBJ1-2, is EAGVTQSPTHLIKTRGQQATLRCSPISGHTSVYWYQQALGLGLQFLLWYDEGEERNRGNFPPRFSGRQFPNYSSELNVNALELEDSALYLCASTLKGQWYGYTFGSGTRLTVV.

The chain uses TRBV19 and TRBJ2-3; TRBD2 agrees at 10 bases. V lost 5 bases to trimming and J lost 0 bases; unmatched junction nucleotides: 11. Per the germline V gene, CDR1 is LNHDA and CDR2 is SQIVND (reference sequence). The CDR3 contains 18 residues. CDR3 sequence: CASSPETSGRPSTDTQYF. DNA of the CDR3: TGTGCCAGTAGTCCCGAGACTAGCGGGCGACCTAGCACAGATACGCAGTATTTT.

The rearrangement joins TRBV11-2 to TRBJ1-2, with D hard to call. Germline V gene sequence: CDR1 SGHAT, CDR2 FQNNGV. The V and J ends lost 0 bases and 7 bases respectively, with 12 bases between them. The CDR3 length is 14 residues. The CDR3 nucleotides are TGTGCCAGCAGCTTAGATGGGTGGAGTGGTGGCTACACCTTC. Residues: CASSLDGWSGGYTF.